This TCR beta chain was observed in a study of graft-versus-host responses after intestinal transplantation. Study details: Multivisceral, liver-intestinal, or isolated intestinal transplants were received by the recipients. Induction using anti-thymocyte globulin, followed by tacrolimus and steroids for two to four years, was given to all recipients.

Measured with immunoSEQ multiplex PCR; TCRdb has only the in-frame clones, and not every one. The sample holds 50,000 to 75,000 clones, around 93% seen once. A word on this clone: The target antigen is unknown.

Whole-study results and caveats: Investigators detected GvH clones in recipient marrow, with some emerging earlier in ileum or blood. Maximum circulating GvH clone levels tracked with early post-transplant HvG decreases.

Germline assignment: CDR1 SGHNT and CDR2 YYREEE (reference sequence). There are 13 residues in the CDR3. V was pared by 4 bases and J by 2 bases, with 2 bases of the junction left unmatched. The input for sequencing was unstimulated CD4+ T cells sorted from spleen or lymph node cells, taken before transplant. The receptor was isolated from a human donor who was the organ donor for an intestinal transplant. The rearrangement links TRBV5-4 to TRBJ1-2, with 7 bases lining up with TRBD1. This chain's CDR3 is CASSVTGNYGYTF. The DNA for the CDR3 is TGTGCCAGCAGCGTGACAGGGAACTATGGCTACACCTTC.